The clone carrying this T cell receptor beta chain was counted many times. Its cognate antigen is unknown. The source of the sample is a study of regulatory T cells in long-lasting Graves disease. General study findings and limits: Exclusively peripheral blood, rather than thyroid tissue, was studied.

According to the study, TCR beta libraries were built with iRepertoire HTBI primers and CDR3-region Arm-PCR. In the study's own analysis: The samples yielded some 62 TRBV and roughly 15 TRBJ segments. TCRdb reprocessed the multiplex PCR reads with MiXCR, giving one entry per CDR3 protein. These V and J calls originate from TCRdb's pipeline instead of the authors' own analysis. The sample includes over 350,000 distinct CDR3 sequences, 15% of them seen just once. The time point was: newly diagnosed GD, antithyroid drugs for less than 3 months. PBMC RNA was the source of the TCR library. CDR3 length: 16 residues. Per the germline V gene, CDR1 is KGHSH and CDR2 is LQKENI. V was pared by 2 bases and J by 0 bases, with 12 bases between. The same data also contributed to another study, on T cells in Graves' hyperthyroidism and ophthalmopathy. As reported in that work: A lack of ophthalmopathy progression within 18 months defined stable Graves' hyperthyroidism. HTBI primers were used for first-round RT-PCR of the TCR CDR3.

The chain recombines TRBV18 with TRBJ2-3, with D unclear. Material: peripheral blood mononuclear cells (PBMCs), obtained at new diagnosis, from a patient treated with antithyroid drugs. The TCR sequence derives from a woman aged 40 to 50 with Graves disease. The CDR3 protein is CASSPVSKTSTDTQYF. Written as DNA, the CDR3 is TGTGCCAGCTCACCAGTCAGCAAGACTAGCACAGATACGCAGTATTTT.